The rows below give T cell receptor beta chains drawn from one sample of a study of technical replicates of blood from several donors. Assay: immunoSEQ multiplex PCR; the TCRdb copy retains only in-frame clones and omits some. Here the sample spans tens of thousands of clones, roughly 98% being singletons. The sample taken for sequencing was T cells isolated from PBMCs. The receptors were sampled from a human donor in good health. Each CDR3 is given with its conserved first and last residue. The D gene is left open where the match is weak. A clone size is listed for some rows: how often the clone was seen (once, few, many), or a class if it is expanded.

size	V	D	J	CDR3	DNA
.	TRBV5-4	.	TRBJ2-5	CASSLAGRQETQYF	TGTGCCAGCAGCTTGGCAGGAAGGCAAGAGACCCAGTACTTC
.	TRBV27	.	TRBJ2-5	CASRLLGGQETQYF	TGTGCCAGCAGACTATTGGGGGGCCAAGAGACCCAGTACTTC
.	TRBV5-1	TRBD1	TRBJ1-1	CASSLDRGTDTEAFF	TGCGCCAGCAGCTTGGACAGGGGGACGGACACTGAAGCTTTCTTT
.	TRBV6-6	.	TRBJ2-6	CASRFREAGANVLTF	TGTGCCAGCAGGTTCCGGGAAGCTGGGGCCAACGTCCTGACTTTC
.	TRBV5-8	.	TRBJ2-7	CASSSKFLKPLYEQYF	TGTGCCAGCAGCTCCAAATTTCTTAAACCACTCTACGAGCAGTACTTC
.	TRBV10-1	.	TRBJ2-1	CASSAALSSYNEQFF	TGCGCCAGCAGCGCTGCTCTGAGCTCCTACAATGAGCAGTTCTTC
.	TRBV28	TRBD1	TRBJ2-3	CASSFPRDRTTDTQYF	TGTGCCAGCAGTTTCCCCCGGGACAGGACCACAGATACGCAGTATTTT
.	TRBV15	TRBD1	TRBJ2-3	CATREGQGITDTQYF	TGTGCCACCAGGGAGGGACAGGGTATCACAGATACGCAGTATTTT
.	TRBV6-1	TRBD1	TRBJ1-2	CASRLGTDLYGYTF	TGTGCCAGCAGACTCGGGACAGATCTCTATGGCTACACCTTC
.	TRBV10-3	TRBD2	TRBJ2-3	CAISGSGRFTDTQYF	TGTGCCATCAGTGGAAGCGGGAGGTTCACAGATACGCAGTATTTT
.	TRBV19	TRBD1	TRBJ1-2	CASSLGQGAGYTF	TGTGCCAGTAGTTTGGGACAGGGGGCCGGCTACACCTTC
.	TRBV27	.	TRBJ2-1	CASSPGSQPINEQFF	TGTGCCAGCAGCCCGGGGAGCCAACCCATCAATGAGCAGTTCTTC
once	TRBV6-1	TRBD1	TRBJ1-4	CASTPTGLNEKLFF	TGTGCCAGCACTCCGACAGGGCTTAATGAAAAACTGTTTTTT
.	TRBV27	TRBD1	TRBJ1-4	CASSSLFGQGAEKLFF	TGTGCCAGCAGTTCCTTATTCGGACAGGGGGCAGAAAAACTGTTTTTT
once	TRBV4-1	.	TRBJ1-1	CASRGRTMNTEAFF	TGCGCCAGCAGGGGGCGGACTATGAACACTGAAGCTTTCTTT
.	TRBV11-2	TRBD1	TRBJ2-3	CASGENRGQSTDTQYF	TGTGCCAGCGGCGAGAACAGGGGCCAAAGCACAGATACGCAGTATTTT
.	TRBV19	TRBD2	TRBJ2-3	CASSVLAGGTDTQYF	TGTGCCAGTAGTGTACTAGCGGGGGGCACAGATACGCAGTATTTT
.	TRBV28	TRBD1	TRBJ1-4	CASTLTGGGEKLFF	TGTGCCAGCACCCTAACAGGGGGTGGTGAAAAACTGTTTTTT
.	TRBV4-1	.	TRBJ2-1	CASRQRTVNNEQFF	TGCGCCAGCAGACAACGGACAGTGAACAATGAGCAGTTCTTC
.	TRBV29-1	TRBD2	TRBJ2-1	CSAGTSGNEQFF	TGCAGCGCCGGGACTAGCGGCAATGAGCAGTTCTTC
.	TRBV7-9	TRBD1	TRBJ2-2	CASSNGQGASTGELFF	TGTGCCAGCAGCAATGGACAGGGGGCGAGTACCGGGGAGCTGTTTTTT
.	TRBV7-6	TRBD1	TRBJ2-7	CASSPQGWGTSYEQYF	TGTGCCAGCAGCCCACAGGGGTGGGGGACCTCCTACGAGCAGTACTTC
.	TRBV6-1	TRBD1	TRBJ1-6	CASKDRGNSPLHF	TGTGCCAGCAAAGACAGGGGTAATTCACCCCTCCACTTT
.	TRBV28	TRBD1	TRBJ1-2	CATWDRERGYTF	TGTGCCACCTGGGACAGGGAGAGAGGCTACACCTTC
.	TRBV5-8	.	TRBJ2-5	CASSLWGSELKTQYF	TGTGCCAGCAGCCTGTGGGGCTCGGAGTTGAAGACCCAGTACTTC
.	TRBV11-2	.	TRBJ1-6	CASSLGQPPNSPLHF	TGTGCCAGCAGCTTAGGACAGCCCCCTAATTCACCCCTCCACTTT
.	TRBV5-1	TRBD2	TRBJ2-2	CASSLEAGPGELFF	TGCGCCAGCAGCTTGGAAGCGGGGCCCGGGGAGCTGTTTTTT